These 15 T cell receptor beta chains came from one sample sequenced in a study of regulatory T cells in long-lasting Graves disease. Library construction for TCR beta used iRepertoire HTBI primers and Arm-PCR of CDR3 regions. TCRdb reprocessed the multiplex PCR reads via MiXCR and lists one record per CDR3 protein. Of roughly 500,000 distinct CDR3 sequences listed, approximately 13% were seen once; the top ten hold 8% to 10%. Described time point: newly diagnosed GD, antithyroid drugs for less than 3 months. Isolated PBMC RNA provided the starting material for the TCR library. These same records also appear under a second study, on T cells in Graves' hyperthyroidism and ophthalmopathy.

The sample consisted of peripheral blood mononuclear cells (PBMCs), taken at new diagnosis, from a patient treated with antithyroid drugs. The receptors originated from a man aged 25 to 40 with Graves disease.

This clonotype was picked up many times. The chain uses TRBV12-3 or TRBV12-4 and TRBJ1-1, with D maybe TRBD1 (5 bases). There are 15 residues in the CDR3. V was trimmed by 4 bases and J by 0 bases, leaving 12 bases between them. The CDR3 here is CASSSTDRLNTEAFF. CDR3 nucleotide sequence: TGTGCCAGCAGTTCCACCGACAGACTGAACACTGAAGCTTTCTTT.

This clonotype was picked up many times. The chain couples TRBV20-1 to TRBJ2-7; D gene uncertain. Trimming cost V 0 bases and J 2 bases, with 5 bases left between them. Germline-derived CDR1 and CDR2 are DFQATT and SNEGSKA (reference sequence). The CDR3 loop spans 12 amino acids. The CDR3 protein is CSARDSTYEQYF. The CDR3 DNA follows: TGCAGTGCTAGAGATTCCACCTACGAGCAGTACTTC.

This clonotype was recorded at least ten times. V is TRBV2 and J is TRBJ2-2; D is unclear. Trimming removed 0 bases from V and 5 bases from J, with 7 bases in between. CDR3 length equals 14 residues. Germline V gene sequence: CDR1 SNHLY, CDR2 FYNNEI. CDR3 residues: CASSEARRTGELFF. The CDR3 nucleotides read TGTGCCAGCAGTGAAGCCCGCAGGACCGGGGAGCTGTTTTTT.

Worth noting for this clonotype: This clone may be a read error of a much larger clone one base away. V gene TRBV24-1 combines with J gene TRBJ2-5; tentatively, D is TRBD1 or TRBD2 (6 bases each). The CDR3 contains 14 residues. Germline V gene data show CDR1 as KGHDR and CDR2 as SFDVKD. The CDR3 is CATSDFGGGKTRYF. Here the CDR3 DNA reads TGTGCCACCAGTGATTTCGGGGGCGGTAAGACCCGGTACTTC.

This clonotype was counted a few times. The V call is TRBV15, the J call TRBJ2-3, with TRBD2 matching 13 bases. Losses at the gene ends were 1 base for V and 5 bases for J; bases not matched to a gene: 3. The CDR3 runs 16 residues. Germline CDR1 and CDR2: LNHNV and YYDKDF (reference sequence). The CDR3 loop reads CATSRGGLAGQDTQYF. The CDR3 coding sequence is TGTGCCACCAGCAGAGGGGGACTAGCGGGGCAAGATACGCAGTATTTT.

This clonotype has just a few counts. In DNA, the CDR3 is TGTGCCATCAGGGGGTACGGCTATGGCTACACCTTC. Translated, it gives CAIRGYGYGYTF. The chain has TRBV10-3 and TRBJ1-2; D is unclear. Deletions cut 6 bases from V and 4 bases from J, with 9 bases between. From germline, CDR1 is ENHRY and CDR2 SYGVKD. There are 12 residues in the CDR3.

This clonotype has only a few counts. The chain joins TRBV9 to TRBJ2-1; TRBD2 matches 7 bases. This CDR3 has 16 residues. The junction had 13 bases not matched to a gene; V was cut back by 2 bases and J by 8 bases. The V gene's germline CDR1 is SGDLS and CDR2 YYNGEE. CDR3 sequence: CASSVPIGGGPHEQFF. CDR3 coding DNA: TGTGCCAGCAGCGTTCCCATTGGGGGAGGGCCGCATGAGCAGTTCTTC. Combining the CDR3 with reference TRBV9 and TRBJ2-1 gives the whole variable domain DSGVTQTPKHLITATGQRVTLRCSPRSGDLSVYWYQQSLDQGLQFLIQYYNGEERAKGNILERFSAQQFPDLHSELNLSSLELGDSALYFCASSVPIGGGPHEQFFGPGTRLTVL.

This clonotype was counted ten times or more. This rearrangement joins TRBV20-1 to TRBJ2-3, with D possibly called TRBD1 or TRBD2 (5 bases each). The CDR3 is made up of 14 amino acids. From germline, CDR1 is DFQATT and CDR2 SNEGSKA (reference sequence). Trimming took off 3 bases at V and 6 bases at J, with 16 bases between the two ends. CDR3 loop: CSASGTTSWDTQYF. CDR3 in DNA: TGCAGTGCTAGCGGGACGACATCTTGGGATACGCAGTATTTT.

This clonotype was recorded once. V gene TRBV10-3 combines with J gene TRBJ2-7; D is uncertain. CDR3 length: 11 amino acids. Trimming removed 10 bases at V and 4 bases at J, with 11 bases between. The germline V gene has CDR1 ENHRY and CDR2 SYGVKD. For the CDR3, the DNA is TGTGCCACCAGCCAACGGTACGAGCAGTACTTC. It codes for CATSQRYEQYF.

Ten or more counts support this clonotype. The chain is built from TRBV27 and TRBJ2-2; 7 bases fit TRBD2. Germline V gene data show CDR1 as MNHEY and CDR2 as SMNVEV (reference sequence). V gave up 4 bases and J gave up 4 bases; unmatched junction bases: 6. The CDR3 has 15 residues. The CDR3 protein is CASSSLTSRTGELFF. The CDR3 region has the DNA TGTGCCAGCAGTTCCCTGACTAGCCGCACCGGGGAGCTGTTTTTT.

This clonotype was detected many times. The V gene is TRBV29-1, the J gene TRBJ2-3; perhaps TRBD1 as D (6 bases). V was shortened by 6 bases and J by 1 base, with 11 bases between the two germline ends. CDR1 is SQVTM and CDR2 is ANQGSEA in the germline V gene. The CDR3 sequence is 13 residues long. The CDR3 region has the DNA TGCAGCGTCGGGCGACAGGGCACAGATACGCAGTATTTT. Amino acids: CSVGRQGTDTQYF.

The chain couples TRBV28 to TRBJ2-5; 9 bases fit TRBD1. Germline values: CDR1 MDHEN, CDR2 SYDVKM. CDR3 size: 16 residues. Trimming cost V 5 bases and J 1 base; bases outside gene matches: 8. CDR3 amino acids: CASSPGTGHFQETQYF. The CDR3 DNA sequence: TGTGCCAGCAGTCCTGGGACAGGGCATTTCCAAGAGACCCAGTACTTC.

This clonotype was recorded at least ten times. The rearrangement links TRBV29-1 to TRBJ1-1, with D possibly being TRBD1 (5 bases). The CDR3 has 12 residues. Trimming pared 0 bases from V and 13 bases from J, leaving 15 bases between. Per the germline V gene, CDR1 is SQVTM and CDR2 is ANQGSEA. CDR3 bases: TGCAGCGTTGAAGAGTTAACCCTTGGGGGTTTCTTT. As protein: CSVEELTLGGFF.

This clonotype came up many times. The DNA of the CDR3 is TGTGCCAGCAGCTTAGTATCTCGGAGCAATCAGCCCCAGCATTTT. It specifies CASSLVSRSNQPQHF. The chain employs TRBV7-2 and TRBJ1-5; D gene ambiguous. V was trimmed by 1 base and J by 1 base, leaving 8 bases between them. The CDR3 contains 15 residues. CDR1 and CDR2 from the germline V gene are SGHTA and FQGNSA.

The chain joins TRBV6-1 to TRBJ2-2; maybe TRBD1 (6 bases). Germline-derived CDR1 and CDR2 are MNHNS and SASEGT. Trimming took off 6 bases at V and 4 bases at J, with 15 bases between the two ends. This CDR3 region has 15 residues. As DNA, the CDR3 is TGTGCCAGCAGGCCCAGGGGCGCTGCCACCGGGGAGCTGTTTTTT. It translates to CASRPRGAATGELFF.